This T cell receptor beta chain was documented in a study of post-analysis software for immune sequencing data. Whole-study context: Progressive-relapsing, secondary progressive and relapsing-remitting multiple sclerosis were among the disease courses included. Overall study results and limits: The authors found that F measure strongly co-clustered same-batch samples. Patients with multiple sclerosis recorded significantly lower normalized Chao1 diversity than controls, the study found.

The authors incorporated unique molecular identifiers into the TCR beta cDNA libraries. T cells numbering roughly 0.85 to 10 million gave rise to a few hundred thousand cDNA molecules. MiXCR was run by TCRdb on the PCR reads, yielding one entry per CDR3 protein. This sample yields roughly 580,000 distinct CDR3 sequences, of which 44% are seen a single time; 1.7% belongs to the top ten. A remark on this clonotype: What it binds is not known.

This sequence originates from a girl aged 10 to 17 with multiple sclerosis. Input material: blood.

The chain's CDR3 is CASSPLGGGPGDTQYF. The CDR3 nucleotides are TGTGCCAGCAGCCCCCTGGGGGGGGGACCGGGAGATACGCAGTATTTT. The V call is TRBV5-4, the J call TRBJ2-3; 7 bases map to TRBD2. This CDR3 region has 16 residues. CDR1 SGHNT and CDR2 YYREEE come from the germline V gene (reference sequence). V lost 4 bases and J lost 5; bases outside the gene matches: 13.